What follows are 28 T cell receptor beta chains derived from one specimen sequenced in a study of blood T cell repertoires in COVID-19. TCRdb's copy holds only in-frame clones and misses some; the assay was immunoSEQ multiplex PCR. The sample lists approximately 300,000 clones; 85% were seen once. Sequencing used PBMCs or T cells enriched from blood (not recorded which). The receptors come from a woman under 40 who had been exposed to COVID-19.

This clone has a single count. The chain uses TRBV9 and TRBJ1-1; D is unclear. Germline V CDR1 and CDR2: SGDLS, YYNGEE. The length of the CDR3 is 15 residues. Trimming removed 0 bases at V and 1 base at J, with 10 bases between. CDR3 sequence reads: CASSVGLVGNTEAFF. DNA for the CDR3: TGTGCCAGCAGCGTAGGATTGGTCGGGAACACTGAAGCTTTCTTT.

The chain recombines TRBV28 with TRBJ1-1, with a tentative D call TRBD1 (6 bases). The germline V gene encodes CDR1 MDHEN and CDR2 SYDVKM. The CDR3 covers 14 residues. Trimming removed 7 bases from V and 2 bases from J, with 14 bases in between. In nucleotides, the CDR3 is TGTGCCAGCACCCTGGACAGTGCCAACACTGAAGCTTTCTTT. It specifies CASTLDSANTEAFF.

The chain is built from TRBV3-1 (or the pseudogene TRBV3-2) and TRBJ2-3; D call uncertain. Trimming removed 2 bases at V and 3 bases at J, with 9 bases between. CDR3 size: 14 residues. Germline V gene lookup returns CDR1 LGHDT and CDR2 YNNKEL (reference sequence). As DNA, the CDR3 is TGTGCCAGCAGCCAACCCGCGATAACAGATACGCAGTATTTT. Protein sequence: CASSQPAITDTQYF.

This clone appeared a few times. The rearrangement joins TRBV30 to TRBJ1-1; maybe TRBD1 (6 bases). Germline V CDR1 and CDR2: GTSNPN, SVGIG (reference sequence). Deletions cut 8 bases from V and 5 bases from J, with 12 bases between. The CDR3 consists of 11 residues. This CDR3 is CARGGNTEAFF. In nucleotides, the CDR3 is TGTGCCCGAGGGGGAAATACTGAAGCTTTCTTT.

CDR3 loop: CASSIWGVTAGELFF. The CDR3 bases are TGTGCCAGTAGTATTTGGGGGGTAACGGCCGGGGAGCTGTTTTTT. The V gene is TRBV19, the J gene TRBJ2-2, with D tentatively TRBD2 (6 bases). The CDR3 length is 15 residues. V was shortened by 3 bases and J by 6 bases, with 14 bases between the two germline ends. Germline V CDR1 and CDR2: LNHDA, SQIVND (reference sequence).

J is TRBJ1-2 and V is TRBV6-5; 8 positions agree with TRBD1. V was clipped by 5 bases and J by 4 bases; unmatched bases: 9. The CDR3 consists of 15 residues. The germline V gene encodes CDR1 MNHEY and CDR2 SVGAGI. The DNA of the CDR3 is TGTGCCAGCAGTACCCACGCCGGGACAGGCTATGGCTACACCTTC. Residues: CASSTHAGTGYGYTF.

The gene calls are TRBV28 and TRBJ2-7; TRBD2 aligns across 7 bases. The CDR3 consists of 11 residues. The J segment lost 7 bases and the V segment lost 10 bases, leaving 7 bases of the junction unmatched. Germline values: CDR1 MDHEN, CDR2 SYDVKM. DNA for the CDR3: TGTGCCATCGCGGGAGTGCATGAGCAGTACTTC. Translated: CAIAGVHEQYF. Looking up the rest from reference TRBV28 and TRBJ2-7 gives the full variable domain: DVKVTQSSRYLVKRTGEKVFLECVQDMDHENMFWYRQDPGLGLRLIYFSYDVKMKEKGDIPEGYSVSREKKERFSLILESASTNQTSMYLCAIAGVHEQYFGPGTRLTVT.

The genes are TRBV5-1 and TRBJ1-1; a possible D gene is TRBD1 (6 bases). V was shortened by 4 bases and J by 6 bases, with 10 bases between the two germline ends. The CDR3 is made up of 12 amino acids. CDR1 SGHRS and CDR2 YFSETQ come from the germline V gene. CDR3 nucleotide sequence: TGCGCCAGCAGCCTCACAGGGCCTGAAGCTTTCTTT. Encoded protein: CASSLTGPEAFF. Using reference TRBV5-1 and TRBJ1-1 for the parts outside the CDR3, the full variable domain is KAGVTQTPRYLIKTRGQQVTLSCSPISGHRSVSWYQQTPGQGLQFLFEYFSETQRNKGNFPGRFSGRQFSNSRSEMNVSTLELGDSALYLCASSLTGPEAFFGQGTRLTVV.

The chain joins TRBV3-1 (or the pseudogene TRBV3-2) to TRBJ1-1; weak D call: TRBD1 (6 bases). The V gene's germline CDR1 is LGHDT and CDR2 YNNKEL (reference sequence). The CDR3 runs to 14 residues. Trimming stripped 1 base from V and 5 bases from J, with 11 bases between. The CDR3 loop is CASSQVGGPTEAFF. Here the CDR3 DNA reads TGTGCCAGCAGCCAAGTGGGGGGGCCGACTGAAGCTTTCTTT.

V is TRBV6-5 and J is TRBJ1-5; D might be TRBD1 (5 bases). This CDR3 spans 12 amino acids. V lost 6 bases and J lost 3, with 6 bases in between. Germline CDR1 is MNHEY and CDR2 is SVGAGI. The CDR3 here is CASRGANQPQHF. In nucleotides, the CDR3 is TGTGCCAGCAGAGGGGCCAATCAGCCCCAGCATTTT.

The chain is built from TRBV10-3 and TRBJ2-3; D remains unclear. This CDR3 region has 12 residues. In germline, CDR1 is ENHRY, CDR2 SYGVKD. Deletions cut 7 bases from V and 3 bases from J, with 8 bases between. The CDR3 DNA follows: TGTGCCATCAAACTCCCGACAGATACGCAGTATTTT. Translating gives CAIKLPTDTQYF.

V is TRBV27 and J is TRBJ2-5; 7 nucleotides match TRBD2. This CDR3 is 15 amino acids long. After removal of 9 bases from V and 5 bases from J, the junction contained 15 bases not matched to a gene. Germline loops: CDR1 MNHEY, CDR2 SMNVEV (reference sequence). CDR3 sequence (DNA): TGTGCCAGTGGGATGTTGTGGGGGGGAGTGGAGACCCAGTACTTC. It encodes CASGMLWGGVETQYF.

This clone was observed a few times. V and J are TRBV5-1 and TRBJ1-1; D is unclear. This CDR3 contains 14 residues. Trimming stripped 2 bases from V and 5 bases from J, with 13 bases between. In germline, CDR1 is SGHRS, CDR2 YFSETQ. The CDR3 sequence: CASSFARSGTEAFF. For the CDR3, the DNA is TGCGCCAGCAGCTTTGCCAGGTCGGGGACTGAAGCTTTCTTT.

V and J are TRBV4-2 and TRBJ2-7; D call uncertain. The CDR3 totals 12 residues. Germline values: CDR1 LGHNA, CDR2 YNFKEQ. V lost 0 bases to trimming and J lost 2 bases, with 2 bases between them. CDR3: CASSQDTYEQYF. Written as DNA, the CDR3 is TGTGCCAGCAGCCAAGATACCTACGAGCAGTACTTC.

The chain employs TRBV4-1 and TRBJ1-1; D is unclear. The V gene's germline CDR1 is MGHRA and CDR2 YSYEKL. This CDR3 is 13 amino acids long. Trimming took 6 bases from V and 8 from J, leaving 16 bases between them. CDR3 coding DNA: TGCGCCAGCAGTCCGAGAGGGCCTACCGAAGCTTTCTTT. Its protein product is CASSPRGPTEAFF.

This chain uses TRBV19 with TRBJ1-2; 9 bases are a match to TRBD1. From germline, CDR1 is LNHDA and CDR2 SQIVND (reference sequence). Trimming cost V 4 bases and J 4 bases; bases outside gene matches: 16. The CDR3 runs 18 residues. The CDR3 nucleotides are TGTGCCAGTAGTACTCCGGGACAGGGCAGCGGACGAGGCTATGGCTACACCTTC. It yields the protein CASSTPGQGSGRGYGYTF.

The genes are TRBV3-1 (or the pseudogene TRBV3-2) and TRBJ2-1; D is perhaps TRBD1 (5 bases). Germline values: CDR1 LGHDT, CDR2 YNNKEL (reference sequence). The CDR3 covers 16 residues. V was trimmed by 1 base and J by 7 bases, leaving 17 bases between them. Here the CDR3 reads CASSQATGAESNEQFF. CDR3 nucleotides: TGTGCCAGCAGCCAAGCTACAGGCGCTGAGAGTAATGAGCAGTTCTTC.

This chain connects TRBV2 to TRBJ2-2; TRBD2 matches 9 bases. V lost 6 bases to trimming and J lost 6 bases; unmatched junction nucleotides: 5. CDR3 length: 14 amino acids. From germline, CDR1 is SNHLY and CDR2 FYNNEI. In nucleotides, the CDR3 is TGTGCCAGCAGGCCGGGACTAGCCCCCGGGGAGCTGTTTTTT. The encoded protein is CASRPGLAPGELFF.

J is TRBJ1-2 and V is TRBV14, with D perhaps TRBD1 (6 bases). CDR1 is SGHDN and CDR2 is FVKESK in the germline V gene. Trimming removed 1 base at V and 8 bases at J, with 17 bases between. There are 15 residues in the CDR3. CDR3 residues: CASSQGRQGIGGYTF. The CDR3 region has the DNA TGTGCCAGCAGCCAAGGTCGTCAGGGGATTGGGGGCTACACCTTC.

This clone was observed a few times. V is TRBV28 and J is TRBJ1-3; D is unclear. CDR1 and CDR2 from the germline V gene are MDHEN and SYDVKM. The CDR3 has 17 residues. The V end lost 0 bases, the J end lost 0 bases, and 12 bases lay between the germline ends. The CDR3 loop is CASSLWIDDNSGNTIYF. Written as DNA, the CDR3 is TGTGCCAGCAGTTTATGGATAGATGACAACTCTGGAAACACCATATATTTT.

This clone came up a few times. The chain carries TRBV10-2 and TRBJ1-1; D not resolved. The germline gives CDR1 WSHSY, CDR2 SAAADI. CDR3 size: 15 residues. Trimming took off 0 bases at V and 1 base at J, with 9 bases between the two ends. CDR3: CASSESVAGNTEAFF. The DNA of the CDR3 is TGCGCCAGCAGTGAGTCCGTGGCTGGGAACACTGAAGCTTTCTTT.

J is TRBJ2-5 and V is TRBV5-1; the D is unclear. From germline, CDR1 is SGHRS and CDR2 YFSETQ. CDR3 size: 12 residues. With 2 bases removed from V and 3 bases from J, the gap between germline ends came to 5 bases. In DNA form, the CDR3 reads TGCGCCAGCAGCTTACAAGAAGAGACCCAGTACTTC. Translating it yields CASSLQEETQYF.

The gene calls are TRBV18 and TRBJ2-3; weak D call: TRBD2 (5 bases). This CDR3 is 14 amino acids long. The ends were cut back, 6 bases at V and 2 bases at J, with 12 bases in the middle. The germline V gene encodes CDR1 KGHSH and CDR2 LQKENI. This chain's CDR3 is CASSSQRNTDTQYF. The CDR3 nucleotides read TGTGCCAGCTCCTCTCAGCGGAACACAGATACGCAGTATTTT.

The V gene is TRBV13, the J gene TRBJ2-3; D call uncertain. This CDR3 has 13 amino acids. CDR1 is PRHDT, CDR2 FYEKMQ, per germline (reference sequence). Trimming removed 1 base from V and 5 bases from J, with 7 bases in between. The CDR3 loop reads CASSLVERDTQYF. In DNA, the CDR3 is TGTGCCAGCAGCTTAGTTGAGAGAGATACGCAGTATTTT. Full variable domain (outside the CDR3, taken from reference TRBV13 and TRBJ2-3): AAGVIQSPRHLIKEKRETATLKCYPIPRHDTVYWYQQGPGQDPQFLISFYEKMQSDKGSIPDRFSAQQFSDYHSELNMSSLELGDSALYFCASSLVERDTQYFGPGTRLTVL.

The CDR3 bases are TGTGCCAGCACCCTGGCGCCACATAGAGGGCCCCGCAATGAGCAGTTCTTC. It encodes CASTLAPHRGPRNEQFF. V usage is TRBV28 and J usage is TRBJ2-1; a possible D gene is TRBD2 (5 bases). CDR1 is MDHEN and CDR2 is SYDVKM in the germline V gene. V was shortened by 7 bases and J by 6 bases, with 25 bases between the two germline ends. This CDR3 has 17 residues.

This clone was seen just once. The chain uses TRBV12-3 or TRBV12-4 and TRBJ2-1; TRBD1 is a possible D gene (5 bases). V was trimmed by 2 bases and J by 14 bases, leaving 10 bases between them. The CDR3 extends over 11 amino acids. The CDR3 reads CASSLQGREFF. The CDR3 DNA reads TGTGCCAGCAGTTTACAGGGAAGGGAGTTCTTC.

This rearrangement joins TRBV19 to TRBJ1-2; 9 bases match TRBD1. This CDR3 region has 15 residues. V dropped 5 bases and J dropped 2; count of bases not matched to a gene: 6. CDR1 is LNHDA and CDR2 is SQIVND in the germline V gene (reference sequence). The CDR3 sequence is CASSHRTGVNYGYTF. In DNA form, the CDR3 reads TGTGCCAGTAGTCATCGGACAGGGGTCAACTATGGCTACACCTTC.

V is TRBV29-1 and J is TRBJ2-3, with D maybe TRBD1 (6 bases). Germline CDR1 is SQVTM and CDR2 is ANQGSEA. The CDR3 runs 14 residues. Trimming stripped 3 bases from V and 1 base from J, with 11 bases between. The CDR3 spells CSVERGIGTDTQYF. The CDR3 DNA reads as TGCAGCGTTGAGAGGGGGATCGGCACAGATACGCAGTATTTT.